The present T cell receptor beta chain was sequenced within a study of T cells after yellow fever vaccination (dated by TCRdb to 2018 to 2020). Concerning the study at large: Libraries from fractions with low cell numbers were prepared with the SMART-Seq v4 Ultra Low Input RNA kit. To follow T-cell clones before and after primary and booster YFV17D yellow fever vaccination, bulk TCR alpha and beta repertoires were sequenced over time. Two healthy male donors made up the cohort, one aged 18 to 29 years and the other aged 30 to 40 years. Bulk PBMC replicates and cell subsets were isolated from blood drawn at multiple timepoints before and after both primary and secondary immunization. What the research found in general, with its limitations: Most clones expanded after primary vaccination (around 96% of CD4 and 88% of CD8) were re-detected after the booster, suggesting that broad memory maintenance occurred. Only a couple of donors were included in the study, so the extent to which the findings can be generalized is limited. A small share of clonotypes was detected in both CD4 and CD8 compartments, with the overlap likely arising from convergent recombination. The secondary T-cell response was weaker than the primary response but faster, peaking on day 5 instead of day 15. Computational filtering was needed because FACS-sorted repertoires could contain abundant contaminating clonotypes from the bulk population.

This clonotype has more than one count but fewer than ten. Its antigen remains undetermined. No much larger clone exists at a distance of one base, and base qualities are not known. The CDR3 measures 16 amino acids from cysteine to phenylalanine. Only CDR3 DNA remains: 48 bases, in frame from the first base. In the germline V gene, CDR1 corresponds to SGHTA and CDR2 to FQGNSA. V is cut back by 5 bases and J by 4 bases, with 6 bases in the junction unmatched. The treatment or condition label, as the study defines it: live attenuated yellow fever vaccine strain. Two biological replicates of bulk PBMCs were collected at each blood-draw timepoint. A standard Ficoll-Paque protocol was used to isolate PBMCs from peripheral blood. TriZol was used to extract RNA from bulk PBMCs, from CD4 and CD8 fractions, and from dextramer-positive and dextramer-negative fractions. TCR cDNA was synthesized by 5'RACE template switching, through which a universal primer site and unique molecular identifiers were introduced. Priming for cDNA synthesis came from both the TCR alpha and TCR beta constant segments. Two PCR steps were used to amplify libraries, with sample barcodes and sequencing adapters being added in the second step. Libraries were sequenced on Illumina HiSeq 2500 (2x100 bp) or NovaSeq (2x150 bp). In the original analysis: MIGEC handled demultiplexing of reads and collapsing into UMI consensus sequences, while MiXCR performed V(D)J alignment. Using edgeR on replicate PBMC samples, clonotypes were called vaccine-responding if FDR was below 0.01 and the log2 fold change was above 5 up to day 15. Bulk clonotypes were assigned CD4 or CD8 identity according to which sequenced CD4 or CD8 repertoire held them at higher abundance. TCRdb reprocessing: public reads trimmed at Q25 with fastp, clones called with MiXCR, in-frame beta chains kept. Every distinct CDR3 protein forms one entry, paired with its most common genes and DNA. Clone size and V and J calls follow TCRdb, not the original study. This sample is represented by around 500,000 distinct CDR3 sequences; 20% to 25% of them were singletons. The ten largest clones capture 15% to 20% of the sample.

This specimen was PBMCs, taken about 20 days after the first yellow fever vaccination. The rearranged chain carries TRBV7-2 and TRBJ2-2; TRBD2 fits 11 bases in the junction. The sequence was obtained from a man between 18 and 29 years old who received the YFV17D yellow fever vaccine. The CDR3 reads CASSPRLAGSTGELFF. In nucleotides, the sequence is TGTGCCAGCAGCCCGCGACTAGCGGGGAGCACCGGGGAGCTGTTTTTT.